This TCR beta chain was sequenced for a study of T cell responses to AZD1222 COVID-19 vaccine. Study-wide context: Both about-4-week and about-12-week second-dose recipients were combined.

As regards this clone: Its antigen is still unknown.

Libraries were prepared by immunoSEQ multiplex PCR; TCRdb keeps only in-frame clonotypes and omits some of them. The data show roughly 120,000 clones, 88% seen once. The CDR3 loop spans 15 amino acids. CDR1 and CDR2 (germline): MNHEY, SMNVEV (reference sequence). Trimming cost V 2 bases and J 5 bases, with 15 bases left between them. General study findings and limits: An increase in Spike-specific TCR breadth and depth was observed after two AZD1222 doses. CD4 TCRs covered the whole spike, strongest at regions 160-218 and 743-854. A mostly white British donor set with more females was recruited, and clonal diversity was possibly underestimated.

V is TRBV27 and J is TRBJ1-2, with a tentative D call TRBD1 (5 bases). This material consisted of peripheral blood, taken on day 0 of AZD1222 vaccination. The origin of this receptor is an adult in good health. CDR3 DNA: TGTGCCAGCAGTTTAGGGCAGGGTACCTATTATGGCTACACCTTC. The encoded protein is CASSLGQGTYYGYTF.